These 17 T cell receptor beta chains share one sample of origin, sequenced in a study of blood T cell repertoires in COVID-19. Assay used: immunoSEQ multiplex PCR; TCRdb lists only in-frame clones, some missing. The sample consists of about 90,000 clones, approximately 91% of them appearing once. The sequenced material came from peripheral blood. The receptors come from a woman in her seventies with acute or convalescent COVID-19.

The rearrangement links TRBV2 to TRBJ2-2, with TRBD2 identical over 7 bases. The length of the CDR3 is 16 residues. V dropped 4 bases and J dropped 5; count of bases not matched to a gene: 10. Germline lookup yields CDR1 SNHLY and CDR2 FYNNEI. CDR3 DNA: TGTGCCAGCAGTGGATTAGGCGGGAGAAGTACCGGGGAGCTGTTTTTT. Its protein is CASSGLGGRSTGELFF.

This sequence joins TRBV29-1 and TRBJ2-1; the D gene is possibly TRBD2 (7 bases). Trimming left V 8 bases short and J 0 bases short, with 17 bases between. The length of the CDR3 is 15 residues. Germline values: CDR1 SQVTM, CDR2 ANQGSEA. As DNA, the CDR3 is TGCAGCCCCTGGGGGGGGCTGAGCTCCTACAATGAGCAGTTCTTC. Translating gives CSPWGGLSSYNEQFF.

The chain joins TRBV7-2 to TRBJ2-5, with 9 bases aligning to TRBD2. Germline assignment: CDR1 SGHTA and CDR2 FQGNSA. Trimming at V came to 5 bases and at J to 4 bases, leaving 5 bases not matched to a gene. CDR3 length: 14 residues. In DNA, the CDR3 is TGTGCCAGCAGCGCTCGAGCGGGGGGAGAGACCCAGTACTTC. It yields the protein CASSARAGGETQYF.

The chain recombines TRBV6-5 with TRBJ1-2, with TRBD1 as a possible D gene (6 bases). Germline-derived CDR1 and CDR2 are MNHEY and SVGAGI. Trimming pared 11 bases from V and 8 bases from J, leaving 15 bases between. CDR3 size: 11 residues. The CDR3 coding sequence is TGTGCCTGCTCCAGGGGTTGGGGCTACACCTTC. Encoded protein: CACSRGWGYTF.

The genes are TRBV7-9 and TRBJ2-1; TRBD2 agrees at 7 bases. The V gene end was trimmed by 6 bases and the J gene end by 4 bases; junction bases not matched to a gene: 9. Germline CDR1 SEHNR, CDR2 FQNEAQ (reference sequence). The CDR3 is made up of 15 amino acids. CDR3 DNA sequence: TGTGCCAGCAGAACAGCGGGAACCGGGTACAATGAGCAGTTCTTC. This codes for CASRTAGTGYNEQFF.

J is TRBJ2-5 and V is TRBV14; 8 bases agree with TRBD1. The CDR3 has 17 amino acids. The V gene end was trimmed by 2 bases and the J gene end by 4 bases; junction bases not matched to a gene: 12. Germline loops: CDR1 SGHDN, CDR2 FVKESK. The CDR3 region has the DNA TGTGCCAGCAGCCAACCATCAGACAGGGGAAATCGAGAGACCCAGTACTTC. Amino acids: CASSQPSDRGNRETQYF.

This chain links TRBV27 with TRBJ1-1; D unclear. V dropped 5 bases and J dropped 8 bases, with 12 bases sitting between them. The CDR3 sequence is 12 residues long. The germline V gene encodes CDR1 MNHEY and CDR2 SMNVEV (reference sequence). The CDR3 nucleotides read TGTGCCAGCAGTAACCCCTGGAGAGAAGCTTTCTTT. Encoded protein: CASSNPWREAFF.

V gene TRBV7-9 combines with J gene TRBJ2-1; D possibly corresponds to TRBD1 (6 bases). The V end was cut by 7 bases, the J end by 12 bases, with 16 bases between. CDR1 is SEHNR, CDR2 FQNEAQ, per germline (reference sequence). There are 12 residues in the CDR3. The DNA for the CDR3 is TGTGCCAGCATTTCAGGGGTTATGAGGCAGTTCTTC. As protein: CASISGVMRQFF.

J is TRBJ1-1 and V is TRBV19, with no clear D. CDR3 length equals 13 residues. Deletions cut 5 bases from V and 6 bases from J, with 13 bases between. Germline values: CDR1 LNHDA, CDR2 SQIVND (reference sequence). DNA for the CDR3: TGTGCCAGTAGTCCGACCGGGAGTGCTGAAGCTTTCTTT. Translated: CASSPTGSAEAFF.

Only a few counts were recorded for this clone. The chain links TRBV19 to TRBJ2-2; 7 bases match TRBD2. The CDR3 sequence is 15 residues long. Trimming took 10 bases from V and 4 from J; bases not matched to a gene: 12. CDR1 and CDR2 (germline): LNHDA, SQIVND (reference sequence). In DNA, the CDR3 is TGTGCCACCAAGTTTGGCGGGAGTTTCACCGGGGAGCTGTTTTTT. This codes for CATKFGGSFTGELFF.

The chain has TRBV5-1 and TRBJ2-1; 9 nucleotides match TRBD1. Trimming at V came to 4 bases and at J to 2 bases, leaving 7 bases not matched to a gene. This CDR3 is built from 16 residues. Per germline, CDR1 SGHRS and CDR2 YFSETQ. CDR3 nucleotides: TGCGCCAGCAGCGGGGCGGGGGACAGGGCCTACAATGAGCAGTTCTTC. This encodes CASSGAGDRAYNEQFF.

This clone turned up a few times. The CDR3 DNA reads as TGTGCCAGCAGCCTCGGACAGGGGGAAACCTACGAGCAGTACGTC. Translated: CASSLGQGETYEQYV. The V call is TRBV7-8, the J call TRBJ2-7; 10 positions match TRBD1. The junction had 6 bases not matched to a gene; V was cut back by 5 bases and J by 2 bases. Looked up from germline, CDR1 is SGHVS and CDR2 is FQNEAQ. CDR3 size: 15 residues.

V is TRBV6-1 and J is TRBJ1-1, with a weak D call TRBD1 (6 bases). The CDR3 runs to 15 residues. Looked up from germline, CDR1 is MNHNS and CDR2 is SASEGT. With 1 base removed from V and 4 bases from J, the gap between germline ends came to 13 bases. CDR3 region: CASSEGKRGSTEAFF. CDR3 DNA: TGTGCCAGCAGTGAAGGAAAGAGGGGGAGCACTGAAGCTTTCTTT.

The J gene is TRBJ1-2, the V gene TRBV12-3 or TRBV12-4; D not resolved. V was shortened by 2 bases and J by 13 bases, with 17 bases between the two germline ends. The length of the CDR3 is 13 residues. In nucleotides, the CDR3 is TGTGCCAGCAGTTTACAAGGGAGGCTAGGGCGCACCTTC. It yields the protein CASSLQGRLGRTF.

The chain carries TRBV9 and TRBJ1-2; no reliable D call. The CDR3 loop spans 13 amino acids. Germline lookup yields CDR1 SGDLS and CDR2 YYNGEE. Deletions cut 0 bases from V and 7 bases from J, with 10 bases between. CDR3 loop: CASSVDKIGGYTF. CDR3 coding DNA: TGTGCCAGCAGCGTAGACAAAATTGGTGGCTACACCTTC.

The CDR3 DNA follows: TGTGCCAGCAGTTCCTTAATTACCGGGACAGGCCGCTCTGGAAACACCATATATTTT. Protein sequence: CASSSLITGTGRSGNTIYF. The chain has TRBV28 and TRBJ1-3, with 8 positions matching TRBD1. CDR3 length: 19 residues. Trimming took 4 bases from V and 0 from J; bases not matched to a gene: 14. Per the germline V gene, CDR1 is MDHEN and CDR2 is SYDVKM.

This clone was seen only a few times. J is TRBJ1-6 and V is TRBV6-5; D call uncertain. Germline V gene data show CDR1 as MNHEY and CDR2 as SVGAGI. The V gene lost 6 bases and the J gene lost 0 bases, with 6 bases spanning the gap. This CDR3 comprises 14 residues. CDR3 bases: TGTGCCAGCAGAGGACTCTCCTATAATTCACCCCTCCACTTT. Translating it yields CASRGLSYNSPLHF.